Sequencing of this T cell receptor beta chain was carried out in a study of T cells in Graves' hyperthyroidism and ophthalmopathy. When ophthalmopathy did not progress within 18 months, Graves' hyperthyroidism was considered stable. V lost 3 bases to trimming and J lost 1 base, with 12 bases between them. The germline CDR1 and CDR2 sequences are KGHSH and LQKENI. There are 15 residues in the CDR3. RNA transcripts yielded amplified TCR beta CDR3 regions. HTBI primers were the set used in a first-round RT-PCR of the TCR CDR3. Using its own MiXCR run on the multiplex PCR reads, TCRdb lists one record per CDR3 protein. The top ten hold 17% of the sample, which has 400,000 to 550,000 distinct CDR3 sequences, 14% seen once. At least ten counts were recorded for this clonotype.

V gene TRBV18 combines with J gene TRBJ1-1; D unresolved. Sequencing was done on a sample of blood. This TCR came from a woman aged 18-29 years with Graves' hyperthyroidism. CDR3 loop: CASSPSWQRNTEAFF. As DNA, the CDR3 is TGTGCCAGCTCACCTTCCTGGCAGAGGAACACTGAAGCTTTCTTT.